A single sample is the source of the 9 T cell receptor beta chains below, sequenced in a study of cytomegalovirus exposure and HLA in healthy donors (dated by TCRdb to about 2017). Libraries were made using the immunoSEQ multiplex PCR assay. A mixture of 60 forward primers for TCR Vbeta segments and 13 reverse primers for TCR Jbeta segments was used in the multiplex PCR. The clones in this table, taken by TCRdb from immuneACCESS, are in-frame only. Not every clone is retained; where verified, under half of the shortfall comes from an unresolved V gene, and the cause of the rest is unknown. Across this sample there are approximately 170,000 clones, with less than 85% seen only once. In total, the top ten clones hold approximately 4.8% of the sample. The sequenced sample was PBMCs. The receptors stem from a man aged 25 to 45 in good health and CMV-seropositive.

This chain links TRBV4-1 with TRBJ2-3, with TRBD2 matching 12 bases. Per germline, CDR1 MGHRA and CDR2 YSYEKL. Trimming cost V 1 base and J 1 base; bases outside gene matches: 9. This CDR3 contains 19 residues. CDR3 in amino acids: CASSQGGLAGGLGTDTQYF. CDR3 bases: TGCGCCAGCAGCCAAGGGGGGCTAGCGGGGGGGCTGGGCACAGATACGCAGTATTTT.

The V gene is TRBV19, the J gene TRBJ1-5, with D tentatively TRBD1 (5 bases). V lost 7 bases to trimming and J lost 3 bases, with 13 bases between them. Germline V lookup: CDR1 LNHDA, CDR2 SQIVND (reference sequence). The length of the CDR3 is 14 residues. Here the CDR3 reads CASNRDSLNQPQHF. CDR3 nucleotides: TGTGCCAGTAACCGAGACAGCCTCAATCAGCCCCAGCATTTT.

CDR3 protein: CASSQDGSNQPQHF. As DNA, the CDR3 is TGTGCCAGCAGCCAAGACGGTAGCAATCAGCCCCAGCATTTT. The chain recombines TRBV4-2 with TRBJ1-5; D ambiguous. Germline loops: CDR1 LGHNA, CDR2 YNFKEQ. Trimming shortened V by 0 bases and J by 0 bases, and 3 bases separated the two germline ends. This CDR3 contains 14 residues.

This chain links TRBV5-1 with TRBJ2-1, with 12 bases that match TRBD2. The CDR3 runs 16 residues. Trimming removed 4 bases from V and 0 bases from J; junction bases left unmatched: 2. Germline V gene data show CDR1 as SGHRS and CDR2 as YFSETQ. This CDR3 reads CASSQTSGSSYNEQFF. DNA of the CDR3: TGCGCCAGCAGCCAGACTAGCGGGAGCTCCTACAATGAGCAGTTCTTC.

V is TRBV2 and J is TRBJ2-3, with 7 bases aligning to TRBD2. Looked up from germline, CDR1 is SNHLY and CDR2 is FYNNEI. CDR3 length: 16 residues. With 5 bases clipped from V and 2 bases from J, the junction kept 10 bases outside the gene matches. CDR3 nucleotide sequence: TGTGCCAGCAGTAGTGTCGGGGGAGGGGTCACAGATACGCAGTATTTT. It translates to CASSSVGGGVTDTQYF.

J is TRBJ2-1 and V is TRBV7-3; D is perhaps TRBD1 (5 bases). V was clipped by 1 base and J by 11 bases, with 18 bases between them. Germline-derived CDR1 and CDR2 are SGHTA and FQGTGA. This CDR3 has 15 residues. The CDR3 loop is CASSLNPQPRGKQFF. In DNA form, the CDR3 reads TGTGCCAGCAGCTTAAATCCGCAGCCTAGGGGCAAGCAGTTCTTC.

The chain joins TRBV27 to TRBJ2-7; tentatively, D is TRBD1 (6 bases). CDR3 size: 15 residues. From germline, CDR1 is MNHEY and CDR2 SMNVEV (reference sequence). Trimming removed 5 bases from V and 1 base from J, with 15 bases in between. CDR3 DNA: TGTGCCAGCAGTCGGACAGCCACAGCATCCTACGAGCAGTACTTC. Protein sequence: CASSRTATASYEQYF.

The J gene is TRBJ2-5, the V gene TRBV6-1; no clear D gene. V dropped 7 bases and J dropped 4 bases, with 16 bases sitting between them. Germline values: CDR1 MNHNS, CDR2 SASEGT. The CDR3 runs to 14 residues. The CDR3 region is CASNPRGILETQYF. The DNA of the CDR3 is TGTGCCAGCAACCCCCGCGGCATACTAGAGACCCAGTACTTC.

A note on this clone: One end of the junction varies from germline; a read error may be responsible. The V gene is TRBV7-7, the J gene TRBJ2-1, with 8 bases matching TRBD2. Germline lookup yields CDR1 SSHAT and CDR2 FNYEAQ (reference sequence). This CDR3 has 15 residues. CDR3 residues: CASSFGTSGNNEQFF. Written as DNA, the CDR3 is TGTGCTAGCAGCTTCGGGACTAGTGGGAACAATGAGCAGTTCTTC.